Listed here are 14 T cell receptor beta chains from one sample, sequenced in a study of shared clonotypes between healthy human individuals. Using immunoSEQ multiplex PCR, the repertoire was profiled, and TCRdb retains in-frame clones only, with some absent. Here the sample spans 980,000 or so clones, 76% being singletons. The sequencing sample was made of memory CD4+ T cells sorted from blood. The subset denotes: CD45RA-negative fraction. These receptors were taken from a man aged 18 to 29 in good health.

This clone was seen only a few times. V gene TRBV7-2 combines with J gene TRBJ2-4; D remains ambiguous. Trimming removed 6 bases at V and 8 bases at J, with 8 bases between. The CDR3 sequence is 11 residues long. Looked up from germline, CDR1 is SGHTA and CDR2 is FQGNSA. The CDR3 coding sequence is TGTGCCAGCAGTGGAAGGGACATTCAGTACTTC. Translation: CASSGRDIQYF.

This clone was seen more than once but under ten times. The chain combines TRBV6-6 with TRBJ1-6; D is undetermined. The CDR3 consists of 14 residues. V was trimmed by 2 bases and J by 7 bases, leaving 9 bases between them. CDR1 is MNHNY, CDR2 SVGAGI, per germline (reference sequence). CDR3 nucleotide sequence: TGTGCCAGCAGTTACAATTCACCCAATTCACCCCTCCACTTT. Translation gives CASSYNSPNSPLHF.

The V gene is TRBV10-1, the J gene TRBJ2-2; no reliable D call. CDR1 is WNHNN and CDR2 is SYGVQD in the germline V gene (reference sequence). The CDR3 consists of 13 residues. Trimming removed 5 bases at V and 1 base at J, with 5 bases between. CDR3 amino acids: CASSQLNTGELFF. The DNA of the CDR3 is TGCGCCAGCAGTCAGTTGAACACCGGGGAGCTGTTTTTT.

V usage is TRBV7-9 and J usage is TRBJ2-1; possible D gene TRBD2, 6 bases. The V gene's germline CDR1 is SEHNR and CDR2 FQNEAQ (reference sequence). The V gene lost 8 bases and the J gene lost 8 bases, with 19 bases spanning the gap. The CDR3 has 14 residues. This CDR3 reads CASLGLGTMDEQFF. For the CDR3, the DNA is TGTGCCAGCCTGGGACTTGGCACTATGGATGAGCAGTTCTTC.

The chain couples TRBV10-2 to TRBJ1-6, with a tentative D call TRBD1 (5 bases). The length of the CDR3 is 16 residues. Germline V CDR1 and CDR2: WSHSY, SAAADI. The ends were cut back, 3 bases at V and 8 bases at J, with 17 bases in the middle. CDR3 in amino acids: CASSDSSGTKDSPLHF. CDR3 bases: TGCGCCAGCAGTGACTCATCCGGGACGAAGGATTCACCCCTCCACTTT.

This clone was observed at least ten times. V usage is TRBV25-1 and J usage is TRBJ1-5; D remains ambiguous. There are 14 residues in the CDR3. Deletions cut 2 bases from V and 9 bases from J, with 14 bases between. Germline V gives CDR1 MGHDK, CDR2 SYGVNS. The CDR3 is CASSEEGILGPQHF. CDR3 DNA sequence: TGTGCCAGCAGTGAAGAAGGTATCCTAGGGCCCCAGCATTTT.

This clone was seen more than once but under ten times. Additional DNA sequences in this sample encode the identical CDR3. The chain uses TRBV18 and TRBJ1-6; D call uncertain. Germline V gene sequence: CDR1 KGHSH, CDR2 LQKENI. Trimming left V 1 base short and J 7 bases short, with 8 bases between. The CDR3 totals 14 residues. CDR3 protein: CASSPQGGNSPLHF. CDR3 bases: TGTGCCAGCTCACCACAGGGAGGGAATTCACCCCTCCACTTT.

The rearrangement joins TRBV5-4 to TRBJ2-1, with D perhaps matching TRBD1 or TRBD2 (5 bases each). The CDR3 totals 16 residues. The V end lost 0 bases, the J end lost 5 bases, and 15 bases lay between the germline ends. Germline CDR1 reads SGHNT; CDR2 reads YYREEE (reference sequence). CDR3 in amino acids: CASSLGGLSGHNEQFF. CDR3 DNA: TGTGCCAGCAGCTTGGGGGGCCTAAGCGGACACAATGAGCAGTTCTTC.

This chain uses TRBV5-4 with TRBJ2-3; 8 bases line up with TRBD2. With V trimmed by 1 base and J by 1 base, 2 bases remained unmatched. This CDR3 region has 15 residues. Germline CDR1 reads SGHNT; CDR2 reads YYREEE (reference sequence). This CDR3 is CASSLQAGGTDTQYF. CDR3 nucleotide sequence: TGTGCCAGCAGCTTGCAAGCGGGGGGCACAGATACGCAGTATTTT.

The table lists this clone with many counts. V gene TRBV19 combines with J gene TRBJ1-2; D unresolved. This CDR3 has 13 residues. The V end was cut by 7 bases, the J end by 0 bases, with 9 bases between. Germline V lookup: CDR1 LNHDA, CDR2 SQIVND (reference sequence). The chain's CDR3 is CASNGRPNYGYTF. CDR3 DNA sequence: TGTGCCAGTAATGGCCGACCTAACTATGGCTACACCTTC.

The J gene is TRBJ2-1, the V gene TRBV7-9, with TRBD2 identical over 8 bases. V gave up 2 bases and J gave up 5 bases; unmatched junction bases: 5. Germline lookup yields CDR1 SEHNR and CDR2 FQNEAQ (reference sequence). The CDR3 loop spans 15 amino acids. CDR3 loop: CASSLFSGKNNEQFF. CDR3 DNA: TGTGCCAGCAGCTTATTTAGCGGGAAGAACAATGAGCAGTTCTTC.

V usage is TRBV19 and J usage is TRBJ2-7, with a possible D match to TRBD2 (6 bases). The germline V gene encodes CDR1 LNHDA and CDR2 SQIVND (reference sequence). This CDR3 has 13 residues. Deletions cut 5 bases from V and 4 bases from J, with 12 bases between. CDR3 loop: CASSLGAGYEQYF. CDR3 nucleotide sequence: TGTGCCAGTAGTTTAGGGGCGGGGTACGAGCAGTACTTC.

The chain joins TRBV7-8 to TRBJ2-1; perhaps D is TRBD1 or TRBD2 (5 bases each). This CDR3 spans 14 amino acids. CDR1 is SGHVS, CDR2 FQNEAQ, per germline. The V and J ends lost 5 bases and 2 bases respectively, with 10 bases between them. CDR3 bases: TGTGCCAGCAGCCCGGGGACGACCTACAATGAGCAGTTCTTC. It translates to CASSPGTTYNEQFF. The full variable domain, in which reference TRBV7-8 and TRBJ2-1 provide the parts outside the CDR3, is GAGVSQSPRYKVAKRGQDVALRCDPISGHVSLFWYQQALGQGPEFLTYFQNEAQLDKSGLPSDRFFAERPEGSVSTLKIQRTQQEDSAVYLCASSPGTTYNEQFFGPGTRLTVL.

The V call is TRBV7-8, the J call TRBJ2-7, with TRBD2 identical over 9 bases. V lost 2 bases and J lost 5; bases outside the gene matches: 7. This CDR3 has 15 amino acids. Germline lookup yields CDR1 SGHVS and CDR2 FQNEAQ. DNA of the CDR3: TGTGCCAGCAGCTTATCGGCTAGCGGGGTCCACGAGCAGTACTTC. Amino acid sequence: CASSLSASGVHEQYF.